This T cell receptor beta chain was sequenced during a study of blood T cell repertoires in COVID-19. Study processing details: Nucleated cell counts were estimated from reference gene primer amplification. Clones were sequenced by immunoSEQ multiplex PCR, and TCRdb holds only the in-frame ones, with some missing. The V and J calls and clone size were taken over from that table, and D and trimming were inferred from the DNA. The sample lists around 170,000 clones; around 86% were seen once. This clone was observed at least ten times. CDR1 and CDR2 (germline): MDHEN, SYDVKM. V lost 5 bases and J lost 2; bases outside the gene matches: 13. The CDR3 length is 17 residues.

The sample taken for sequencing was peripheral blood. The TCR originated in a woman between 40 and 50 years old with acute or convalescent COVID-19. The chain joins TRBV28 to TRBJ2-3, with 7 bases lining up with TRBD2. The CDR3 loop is CASSTPLGLADTDTQYF. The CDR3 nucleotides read TGTGCCAGCAGTACCCCCCTCGGCCTAGCGGACACAGATACGCAGTATTTT.